This T cell receptor beta chain was observed in a study of immune aging and cytomegalovirus after organ transplant listed by TCRdb under 2021. About the full investigation: Every transplant recipient was given three-drug immunosuppression consisting of prednisone, tacrolimus, and mycophenolate. Here is what the overall study found, with its caveats: Since the sequencing data did not include a CD57 measurement, a conservative gene-based definition of aging was used in its place. A larger share of large clones was made up of TEMRA cells, and in the seven largest clones (about 2,000 cells) aged and TEMRA cells were gained while TCM cells were lost. Following viremia, aged-phenotype cells rose post-transplant in clones of any size, with the rise occurring earlier in large clones (days 200-264) than in small clones.

Library prep was done by single-cell sequencing. This sample was sequenced with an Illumina NovaSeq 6000. The BD Rhapsody Targeted mRNA and AbSeq Reagent Kit, in a microwell format, was used for cell capture and library preparation. The libraries included TCR, sample tags, AbSeq, and targeted mRNA from the Human T-Cell Expression Panel, along with custom TOX and TOX2 primers. An Illumina NovaSeq was used to sequence the libraries. On the study's bioinformatics: The analysis covered fewer than 13,000 cells in total, of which 7,000 to 8,500 were CD8 T cells and some 4,000 were CD8 T cells with an identifiable TCR CDR3. Raw data were processed with the BD Rhapsody Targeted Analysis Pipeline with V(D)J processing on the Seven Bridges Genomics platform. SeqGeq 1.6.0 was used for quality control, Sample Tag demultiplexing with Lex-BDSMK, clone identification with VDJ Explorer, and Seurat clustering. Clones comprising <1% of CD8 T cells were considered non-expanded; clones comprising >2.5% of the sample were considered clonal expansions. Using fastp at Q25 and MiXCR, TCRdb reprocessed the public reads and kept productive beta chains. Each record represents a unique CDR3 protein, reported with the most common genes and DNA among its rows. The V and J calls, along with clone size, are taken from TCRdb and not from the paper's own processing. Here the sample has 20,000 to 25,000 distinct CDR3 sequences; around 34% occur a single time. Together, the top ten hold under 30% of the sample.

V loses 4 bases of germline sequence and J loses 6 bases, and the interval between the two ends is 16 bases. From a lookup of the germline V gene (reference sequence), CDR1 and CDR2 are GTSNPN and SVGIG. Taken from cysteine to phenylalanine, the CDR3 has 13 residues. Kept here is only the CDR3 DNA, which spans 39 bases and is read in frame from base 1. This clonotype was counted at least ten times. Its antigen has not been determined. No clone much larger than this one lies a single base away; base qualities are absent. The time point label on this specimen signifies: five sample-tagged time points from pre-transplant (day -1) to day 368 post-transplant, pooled. PBMC were thawed and then stimulated for around 11 hours with a CMV IE-1 overlapping peptide library, with no transport inhibitors added. Thawed cells were rested overnight and then stimulated in R10 medium with CD28/CD49d costimulation. The IE-1 peptide library consisted of 15-amino-acid peptides overlapping by 11 amino acids. Samples from each time point were barcoded using BD Single-Cell Multiplexing Kit Sample Tags, then pooled and stained with oligo-conjugated anti-CD45RA and sorting antibodies. A BD FACSAria III was used to sort CMV-responsive CD8+CD137+ and CD4+CD154+ T cells at 4-way purity. Blood samples were drawn into EDTA vacutainers and processed by Ficoll gradient within 1-24 hours.

The rearranged segments are TRBV30 and TRBJ2-7; the D region possibly corresponds to TRBD2 (6 bases align). The clonotype comes from a female donor who had a heart transplant and CMV viremia. This specimen was CMV peptide-activated CD4+ and CD8+ T cells sorted from blood, taken at five time points, pooled. Taken with the paper, the label for cell subset or site translates to: sorted CD8+CD137+ and CD4+CD154+ T cells after 11 to 13 h CMV IE-1 peptide stimulation. The CDR3 is CAWNPKSGVEQYF. The sequenced DNA: TGTGCCTGGAACCCCAAATCGGGAGTCGAGCAGTACTTC.